This T cell receptor beta chain was observed in a study of blood T cell repertoires in COVID-19. Study as a whole: Donors in the United States, Italy and Spain gave samples during acute or convalescent COVID-19.

CDR1 is MNHNY and CDR2 is SVGAGI in the germline V gene (reference sequence). The CDR3 runs to 16 residues. V gave up 5 bases and J gave up 5 bases; unmatched junction bases: 11. Sequenced by immunoSEQ multiplex PCR; TCRdb stores in-frame clones only, minus some. The sample carries about 240,000 clones, less than 90% recorded once. The chain carries TRBV6-6 and TRBJ2-1, with 8 bases aligning to TRBD1. This sequence originates from a man aged 55 to 70 with acute or convalescent COVID-19. Sequences were obtained from peripheral blood. CDR3 sequence reads: CASSRQGSVLNNEQFF. The CDR3 bases are TGTGCCAGCAGTCGACAGGGGTCTGTCTTAAACAATGAGCAGTTCTTC.